This TCR beta chain was captured by sequencing in a study of regulatory and conventional T cells in RAG deficiency. Germline V gives CDR1 MNHNS, CDR2 SASEGT. This CDR3 region has 13 residues. The V and J ends lost 1 base and 9 bases, in that order; junction bases with no gene match: 3. Method: immunoSEQ multiplex PCR; TCRdb's copy keeps in-frame clones and lacks some. The sample lists roughly 19,000 clones; around 90% were seen once. Genomic DNA came from blood regulatory T cells gated CD4+ CD25-high CD127-low. The same specimen was also included in a second study, on regulatory T cells. That paper adds: The primer mix had 52 TRBV and 13 TRBJ primers.

The rearrangement joins TRBV6-1 to TRBJ1-3; 7 bases line up with TRBD1. The receptor comes from a human donor in good health. The source material was Tregs sorted from blood. The CDR3 DNA follows: TGTGCCAGCAGTGAAGGAGGGGGCGGCACCATATATTTT. Residues: CASSEGGGGTIYF.